The next 19 T cell receptor beta chains were all read from a single sample in a study of post-analysis software for immune sequencing data. Findings of the study overall: Patients carried roughly five TRBV segments more frequently than controls did, and TRBV5-6, TRBV5-1 and TRBV20-1 were among them.

Their recognized antigens are unknown. Researchers reported that TCR beta cDNA libraries carried unique molecular identifiers. From the PCR reads, TCRdb called clonotypes with MiXCR, one entry per CDR3 protein. In the table there are hundreds of thousands of distinct CDR3 sequences, more than 50% of which are singletons. The sequenced sample consisted of blood. These receptor sequences come from a girl aged 2 to 9 with multiple sclerosis.

This clonotype was seen more than once but under ten times. This chain joins TRBV20-1 and TRBJ2-7; 10 bases line up with TRBD1. This CDR3 contains 15 residues. Germline assignment: CDR1 DFQATT and CDR2 SNEGSKA (reference sequence). Unmatched junction bases numbered 5, after V lost 1 base and J lost 2 bases. The DNA of the CDR3 is TGCAGTGCTAGAGCCCCAGGACAGGGGGCCTACGAGCAGTACTTC. Translation: CSARAPGQGAYEQYF.

The V gene is TRBV6-5, the J gene TRBJ2-1; no clear D. The germline V gene encodes CDR1 MNHEY and CDR2 SVGAGI. V lost 2 bases and J 6 bases, leaving 11 bases between the germline ends. This CDR3 spans 14 amino acids. The CDR3 sequence is CASSYHGYPNEQFF. The CDR3 coding sequence is TGTGCCAGCAGTTACCACGGTTACCCCAATGAGCAGTTCTTC.

This clonotype was observed a handful of times. The J gene is TRBJ2-1, the V gene TRBV7-9; no clear D gene. Trimming took off 4 bases at V and 8 bases at J, with 15 bases between the two ends. Germline CDR1 SEHNR, CDR2 FQNEAQ (reference sequence). This CDR3 has 14 amino acids. DNA of the CDR3: TGTGCCAGCAGCTCAGTGTGGGCCTTCGATGAGCAGTTCTTC. Its translation is CASSSVWAFDEQFF.

Regarding this clonotype: One end of the junction varies from germline; a read error may be responsible. The chain joins TRBV5-1 to TRBJ2-3, with 8 bases aligning to TRBD2. This CDR3 region has 16 residues. Germline V gene sequence: CDR1 SGHRS, CDR2 YFSETQ. Here the CDR3 DNA reads TGCGCCGGCAGCTTGTTGAGGACTAGCCGCACAGATACGCAGTATTTT. It codes for CAGSLLRTSRTDTQYF.

The chain carries TRBV7-8 and TRBJ1-1; D is unclear. Deletions cut 1 base from V and 0 bases from J, with 9 bases between. CDR3 length: 15 residues. Per the germline V gene, CDR1 is SGHVS and CDR2 is FQNEAQ. CDR3 protein: CASSLEQVMNTEAFF. CDR3 in DNA: TGTGCCAGCAGCTTAGAGCAGGTGATGAACACTGAAGCTTTCTTT. The full variable domain, with the rest looked up from reference TRBV7-8 and TRBJ1-1, is GAGVSQSPRYKVAKRGQDVALRCDPISGHVSLFWYQQALGQGPEFLTYFQNEAQLDKSGLPSDRFFAERPEGSVSTLKIQRTQQEDSAVYLCASSLEQVMNTEAFFGQGTRLTVV.

The chain combines TRBV11-2 with TRBJ2-7; either TRBD1 or TRBD2 may fit D (5 bases each). Germline V lookup: CDR1 SGHAT, CDR2 FQNNGV. The length of the CDR3 is 16 residues. V was trimmed by 0 bases and J by 1 base, leaving 13 bases between them. This CDR3 is CASSLDQVGESYEQYF. The CDR3 DNA reads TGTGCCAGCAGCTTAGATCAGGTGGGGGAATCCTACGAGCAGTACTTC.

The rearrangement uses TRBV15 and TRBJ1-2; no firm D call. The CDR3 covers 13 residues. Trimming removed 2 bases from V and 8 bases from J, with 12 bases in between. Germline-derived CDR1 and CDR2 are LNHNV and YYDKDF (reference sequence). CDR3 amino acids: CATSRSQRRGYTF. CDR3 nucleotide sequence: TGTGCCACCAGCAGATCCCAAAGGAGGGGCTACACCTTC.

Ten or more counts support this clonotype. J is TRBJ2-1 and V is TRBV12-3 or TRBV12-4; 7 positions agree with TRBD2. V dropped 6 bases and J dropped 3; count of bases not matched to a gene: 5. This CDR3 has 14 residues. DNA of the CDR3: TGTGCCAGCAGACCCCGGGACTACTACAATGAGCAGTTCTTC. It codes for CASRPRDYYNEQFF.

The rearrangement links TRBV20-1 to TRBJ1-2; TRBD1 is a possible D gene (6 bases). There are 12 residues in the CDR3. Trimming stripped 4 bases from V and 4 bases from J, with 10 bases between. Germline V gene data show CDR1 as DFQATT and CDR2 as SNEGSKA (reference sequence). CDR3 region: CSAKQGPYGYTF. As DNA, the CDR3 is TGCAGTGCTAAACAGGGTCCCTATGGCTACACCTTC.

This clonotype was recorded a few times. This rearrangement joins TRBV6-5 to TRBJ2-4; D possibly corresponds to TRBD1 (5 bases). Trimming pared 5 bases from V and 3 bases from J, leaving 17 bases between. Looked up from germline, CDR1 is MNHEY and CDR2 is SVGAGI. CDR3 size: 16 residues. CDR3 region: CASSPSISRDKNIQYF. CDR3 bases: TGTGCCAGCAGTCCCTCGATTTCCAGGGACAAAAACATTCAGTACTTC.

This clonotype was recorded only once. The chain links TRBV6-2 or TRBV6-3 to TRBJ1-1; the D is unclear. The CDR3 is made up of 11 amino acids. Germline CDR1 is MNHEY and CDR2 is SVGEGT. V gave up 7 bases and J gave up 4 bases, with 7 bases separating them. This CDR3 reads CASNSFTEAFF. The CDR3 DNA sequence: TGTGCCAGCAATAGTTTCACTGAAGCTTTCTTT.

A few counts support this clonotype. Here the CDR3 DNA reads TGTGCCAGCAGTGAACAAGCTGGTCGCACAGATACGCAGTATTTT. Protein: CASSEQAGRTDTQYF. The chain has TRBV25-1 and TRBJ2-3, with D uncertain. Trimming cost V 2 bases and J 1 base, with 10 bases left between them. The CDR3 has 15 amino acids. Germline V gene sequence: CDR1 MGHDK, CDR2 SYGVNS.

The chain employs TRBV6-2 or TRBV6-3 and TRBJ2-3; tentatively, D is TRBD1 (6 bases). This CDR3 comprises 18 residues. Germline loops: CDR1 MNHEY, CDR2 SVGEGT. V lost 7 bases and J 1 base, leaving 24 bases between the germline ends. The CDR3 reads CASTYMQGRGSGTDTQYF. The CDR3, as DNA: TGTGCCAGCACCTACATGCAAGGCAGGGGCTCAGGCACAGATACGCAGTATTTT.

About this clonotype itself: A read error may explain this, as a much larger clone is one base away. The chain has TRBV24-1 and TRBJ2-1; D is perhaps TRBD1 or TRBD2 (6 bases each). The tail of the sequence fits TRBJ2-7 better, so the J call may be wrong. The CDR3 has 16 amino acids. CDR1 is KGHDR, CDR2 SFDVKD, per germline. Written as DNA, the CDR3 is TGTGCCACCAGTGATTCATCGGGGGCGGAACACAATGAGCAGTACTTC. It specifies CATSDSSGAEHNEQYF.

This chain uses TRBV7-2 with TRBJ2-3, with D possibly matching TRBD2 (6 bases). The V gene lost 5 bases and the J gene lost 2 bases, with 17 bases spanning the gap. The CDR3 loop spans 16 amino acids. Germline loops: CDR1 SGHTA, CDR2 FQGNSA. In DNA, the CDR3 is TGTGCCAGCAGCGCCGGCGGAGGGATCCACACAGATACGCAGTATTTT. Translated, it gives CASSAGGGIHTDTQYF.

A few counts support this clonotype. The CDR3 DNA sequence: TGTGCCAGCAGCCAGAGTAATTCTGGGGCCAACGTCCTGACTTTC. Protein: CASSQSNSGANVLTF. This rearrangement joins TRBV3-1 to TRBJ2-6; no firm D call. Germline V lookup: CDR1 LGHDT, CDR2 YNNKEL (reference sequence). The germline V and J ends were trimmed by 3 bases and 1 base, with 7 bases remaining between them. The length of the CDR3 is 15 residues.

The J gene is TRBJ2-7, the V gene TRBV21-1; the D call in the table, TRBD1, was not verified against the DNA. TRBV21-1 is shown as a pseudogene. The CDR3 loop spans 11 amino acids. The CDR3 protein is CASPEGDEQYF. The CDR3 nucleotides read TGTGCCAGCCCCGAGGGGGACGAGCAGTACTTC.

The V gene is TRBV20-1, the J gene TRBJ2-1; 11 bases match TRBD2. Germline V gene lookup returns CDR1 DFQATT and CDR2 SNEGSKA (reference sequence). This CDR3 is built from 15 residues. Trimming took 3 bases from V and 9 from J; bases not matched to a gene: 10. The CDR3 is CSASLIAGGPGEQFF. The CDR3 DNA is TGCAGTGCTAGTCTGATAGCGGGGGGGCCGGGTGAGCAGTTCTTC.

The chain joins TRBV30 to TRBJ2-4, with 7 bases identical to TRBD2. Germline V gene data show CDR1 as GTSNPN and CDR2 as SVGIG (reference sequence). V was pared by 0 bases and J by 3 bases, with 11 bases of the junction left unmatched. The CDR3 length is 17 residues. CDR3 nucleotides: TGTGCCTGGAGTGTAAGGGGAGGGCCCGCCATCAAAAACATTCAGTACTTC. Protein sequence: CAWSVRGGPAIKNIQYF.